Given below is one T cell receptor beta chain in context. Autoimmune disease history or systemic immunosuppression led to patients being barred. This record comes from a study of OX40 agonist ivuxolimab in advanced cancers. Study details: Those enrolled were approximately 83% male, with a mean age of roughly 60 years and ages from about 20 to 90.

Germline CDR1 reads GTSNPN; CDR2 reads SVGIG (reference sequence). The length of the CDR3 is 14 residues. With 5 bases clipped from V and 2 bases from J, the junction kept 6 bases outside the gene matches. Assay used: immunoSEQ multiplex PCR; TCRdb lists only in-frame clones, some missing. The data hold approximately 82,000 clones, with roughly four fifths observed a single time. Sequencing used CD4+ or CD8+ T cells sorted from blood, obtained in a trial of the OX40 agonist ivuxolimab. This rearrangement joins TRBV30 to TRBJ2-7; 10 bases agree with TRBD2. This TCR was recovered from an adult with an advanced solid tumor such as melanoma, head and neck, liver or kidney cancer. The CDR3 nucleotides are TGTGCCTGGCGGCCTAGCGGGAGAGCCTACGAGCAGTACTTC. Its protein product is CAWRPSGRAYEQYF.